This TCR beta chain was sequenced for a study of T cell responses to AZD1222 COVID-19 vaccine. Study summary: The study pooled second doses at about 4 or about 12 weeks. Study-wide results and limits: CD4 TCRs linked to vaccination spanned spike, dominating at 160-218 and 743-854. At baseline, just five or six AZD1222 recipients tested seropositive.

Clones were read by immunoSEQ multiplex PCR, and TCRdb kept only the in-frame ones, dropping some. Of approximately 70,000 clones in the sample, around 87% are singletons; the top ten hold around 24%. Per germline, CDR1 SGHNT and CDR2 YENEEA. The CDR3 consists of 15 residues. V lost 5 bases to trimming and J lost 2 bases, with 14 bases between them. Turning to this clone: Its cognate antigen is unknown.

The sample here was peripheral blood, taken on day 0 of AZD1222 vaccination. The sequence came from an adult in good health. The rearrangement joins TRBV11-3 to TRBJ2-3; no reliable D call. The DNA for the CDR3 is TGTGCCAGCAGCGAGGACGCTTTTTCCACAGATACGCAGTATTTT. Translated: CASSEDAFSTDTQYF. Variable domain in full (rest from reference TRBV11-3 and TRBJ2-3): EAGVVQSPRYKIIEKKQPVAFWCNPISGHNTLYWYLQNLGQGPELLIRYENEEAVDDSQLPKDRFSAERLKGVDSTLKIQPAELGDSAVYLCASSEDAFSTDTQYFGPGTRLTVL.